The 20 T cell receptor beta chains in this list originate from one sample, sequenced in a study of cytomegalovirus exposure and HLA in healthy donors. The PCR used 60 Vbeta and 13 Jbeta primers. Generated by immunoSEQ multiplex PCR, the TCRdb table keeps only in-frame clones and is missing some. The repertoire holds roughly 200,000 clones, with roughly 78% as singletons. The sample consisted of PBMCs. Receptors were obtained from a woman in her 30s in good health and CMV-seropositive.

As concerns this clone: Different DNA sequences within this sample yield the same CDR3. This chain connects TRBV7-9 to TRBJ1-1, with unresolved D. This CDR3 comprises 13 residues. The germline V gene encodes CDR1 SEHNR and CDR2 FQNEAQ (reference sequence). The V end lost 5 bases, the J end lost 7 bases, and 14 bases lay between the germline ends. The CDR3 region has the DNA TGTGCCAGCAGCCCGGGGTCGAGCGGTGAAGCTTTCTTT. Its protein is CASSPGSSGEAFF.

V and J are TRBV7-8 and TRBJ2-3; 7 bases align to TRBD1. V dropped 2 bases and J dropped 7; count of bases not matched to a gene: 9. The CDR3 extends over 15 amino acids. The germline CDR1 and CDR2 sequences are SGHVS and FQNEAQ. CDR3 protein: CASSLFQGVGNTQYF. The CDR3 bases are TGTGCCAGCAGCTTATTCCAGGGGGTCGGGAATACGCAGTATTTT.

The chain is built from TRBV4-1 and TRBJ1-5; 12 bases match TRBD1. This CDR3 is built from 17 residues. Germline V CDR1 and CDR2: MGHRA, YSYEKL. V gave up 4 bases and J gave up 4 bases; unmatched junction bases: 8. The CDR3: CASSPGQGANGNQPQHF. Here the CDR3 DNA reads TGCGCCAGCAGCCCGGGACAGGGGGCTAATGGGAATCAGCCCCAGCATTTT.

The rearrangement uses TRBV19 and TRBJ2-2; TRBD2 might be the D (6 bases). V lost 6 bases and J lost 4, with 15 bases in between. This CDR3 is built from 15 residues. Germline V gene lookup returns CDR1 LNHDA and CDR2 SQIVND (reference sequence). The CDR3 DNA sequence: TGTGCCAGTAGCGCACAGTCGGGACTCACCGGGGAGCTGTTTTTT. Translating gives CASSAQSGLTGELFF. Full variable domain (rest looked up from reference TRBV19 and TRBJ2-2): DGGITQSPKYLFRKEGQNVTLSCEQNLNHDAMYWYRQDPGQGLRLIYYSQIVNDFQKGDIAEGYSVSREKKESFPLTVTSAQKNPTAFYLCASSAQSGLTGELFFGEGSRLTVL.

This sequence joins TRBV10-2 and TRBJ2-5; perhaps TRBD2 as D (5 bases). This CDR3 spans 15 amino acids. Per germline, CDR1 WSHSY and CDR2 SAAADI. Trimming stripped 3 bases from V and 3 bases from J, with 14 bases between. The DNA for the CDR3 is TGCGCCAGCAGTGACTCGCCTAGAGCGGAAGAGACCCAGTACTTC. Translated, it gives CASSDSPRAEETQYF.

The chain joins TRBV9 to TRBJ2-2; a possible D gene is TRBD1 (7 bases). Trimming took off 4 bases at V and 7 bases at J, with 17 bases between the two ends. CDR3 size: 15 residues. Germline lookup yields CDR1 SGDLS and CDR2 YYNGEE. CDR3: CASSPEVRGDGELFF. The CDR3, as DNA: TGTGCCAGCAGCCCAGAGGTCAGGGGGGACGGGGAGCTGTTTTTT.

The chain recombines TRBV5-6 with TRBJ1-2; D gene uncertain. Trimming pared 4 bases from V and 2 bases from J, leaving 21 bases between. This CDR3 comprises 17 residues. In germline, CDR1 is SGHDT, CDR2 YYEEEE. CDR3 region: CASSLEDVPDLNYGYTF. The CDR3 bases are TGTGCCAGCAGCCTAGAAGACGTGCCCGATTTGAACTATGGCTACACCTTC.

A single count supports this clone. This chain uses TRBV5-1 with TRBJ1-2; possibly TRBD1 for D (5 bases). The V end was cut by 2 bases, the J end by 3 bases, with 11 bases between. The CDR3 consists of 14 residues. Germline loops: CDR1 SGHRS, CDR2 YFSETQ. The CDR3 spells CASSFAGLDYGYTF. CDR3 in DNA: TGCGCCAGCAGCTTCGCGGGACTGGACTATGGCTACACCTTC.

V and J are TRBV7-9 and TRBJ1-2; 7 bases are a match to TRBD1. Per the germline V gene, CDR1 is SEHNR and CDR2 is FQNEAQ (reference sequence). V lost 5 bases to trimming and J lost 6 bases; unmatched junction nucleotides: 6. The CDR3 is made up of 13 amino acids. The chain's CDR3 is CASSRGTENGYTF. The DNA of the CDR3 is TGTGCCAGCAGCAGGGGGACAGAAAATGGCTACACCTTC.

In its sample, this clone was seen a few times. The CDR3 sequence: CASRSSGQETQYF. Written as DNA, the CDR3 is TGTGCCAGCAGAAGTAGCGGGCAAGAGACCCAGTACTTC. The V gene is TRBV11-3, the J gene TRBJ2-5, with 7 bases that match TRBD2. V lost 6 bases to trimming and J lost 2 bases; unmatched junction nucleotides: 3. Germline lookup yields CDR1 SGHNT and CDR2 YENEEA. The CDR3 is 13 residues long.

This clone showed up just a few times. The J gene is TRBJ1-1, the V gene TRBV5-1, with D perhaps matching TRBD1 (5 bases). Looked up from germline, CDR1 is SGHRS and CDR2 is YFSETQ. This CDR3 has 14 residues. Trimming left V 5 bases short and J 0 bases short, with 11 bases between. DNA of the CDR3: TGCGCCAGCAGGGTCACAGGTCTGAACACTGAAGCTTTCTTT. Protein: CASRVTGLNTEAFF. The whole variable domain, remainder taken from reference TRBV5-1 and TRBJ1-1, is KAGVTQTPRYLIKTRGQQVTLSCSPISGHRSVSWYQQTPGQGLQFLFEYFSETQRNKGNFPGRFSGRQFSNSRSEMNVSTLELGDSALYLCASRVTGLNTEAFFGQGTRLTVV.

The V call is TRBV27, the J call TRBJ1-1, with D hard to call. The CDR3 consists of 13 residues. The germline CDR1 and CDR2 sequences are MNHEY and SMNVEV (reference sequence). Trimming cost V 9 bases and J 4 bases, with 15 bases left between them. Here the CDR3 DNA reads TGTGCCAGTCGGGAGGAGCTCTCCACTGAAGCTTTCTTT. Its protein product is CASREELSTEAFF.

V usage is TRBV5-8 and J usage is TRBJ1-5, with a tentative D call TRBD1 (5 bases). Germline-derived CDR1 and CDR2 are SGHTS and YDEGEE. This CDR3 is 13 amino acids long. Trimming stripped 4 bases from V and 6 bases from J, with 11 bases between. DNA for the CDR3: TGTGCCAGCAGCCGGGGGGGGGTTCAGCCCCAGCATTTT. Translated, it gives CASSRGGVQPQHF.

This chain connects TRBV7-2 to TRBJ2-4, with D possibly TRBD2 on 5 matching bases. Between the trimmed V and J ends, which lost 5 bases and 0 bases, there was a span of 8 bases. The CDR3 is 14 residues long. CDR1 is SGHTA and CDR2 is FQGNSA in the germline V gene. The CDR3 bases are TGTGCCAGCAGCCCCGGGGTAGCCAAAAACATTCAGTACTTC. Translating it yields CASSPGVAKNIQYF.

The chain couples TRBV10-3 to TRBJ1-2; tentative D call: TRBD1 (6 bases). Germline CDR1 is ENHRY and CDR2 is SYGVKD. Between the trimmed V and J ends, which lost 8 bases and 5 bases, there was a span of 6 bases. The CDR3 runs to 10 residues. The CDR3, as DNA: TGTGCCATCGGACAGTATGGCTACACCTTC. Its protein is CAIGQYGYTF.

This clone turned up a few times. Here the CDR3 DNA reads TGTGCCAGCAGCTTGACTCGGACAGAGCACTACGAGCAGTACTTC. This gives the protein CASSLTRTEHYEQYF. This rearrangement joins TRBV5-5 to TRBJ2-7; the D gene is possibly TRBD1 (6 bases). The length of the CDR3 is 15 residues. Trimming stripped 1 base from V and 3 bases from J, with 14 bases between. Germline V gene data show CDR1 as SGHKS and CDR2 as YYEKEE (reference sequence).

The chain joins TRBV7-2 to TRBJ2-1; D unresolved. The germline V gene encodes CDR1 SGHTA and CDR2 FQGNSA. Trimming stripped 1 base from V and 0 bases from J, with 7 bases between. The CDR3 covers 15 residues. CDR3: CASSLVWSSYNEQFF. Written as DNA, the CDR3 is TGTGCCAGCAGCTTAGTGTGGAGCTCCTACAATGAGCAGTTCTTC.

The V and J genes are TRBV19 and TRBJ1-5; no clear D. The length of the CDR3 is 14 residues. Per germline, CDR1 LNHDA and CDR2 SQIVND (reference sequence). Trimming pared 5 bases from V and 3 bases from J, leaving 11 bases between. CDR3 DNA sequence: TGTGCCAGTAGTTACCGGGAAAACAATCAGCCCCAGCATTTT. Its translation: CASSYRENNQPQHF.

The CDR3, as DNA: TGCGCCAGCAGCCAAGGAACAGGCTACGAGCAGTACTTC. Its translation is CASSQGTGYEQYF. The V call is TRBV4-1, the J call TRBJ2-7, with D perhaps TRBD1 (5 bases). The CDR3 has 13 residues. Trimming removed 1 base from V and 3 bases from J, with 7 bases in between. Germline V gene sequence: CDR1 MGHRA, CDR2 YSYEKL.

J is TRBJ1-5 and V is TRBV19, with 8 bases identical to TRBD1. Looked up from germline, CDR1 is LNHDA and CDR2 is SQIVND (reference sequence). Trimming cost V 7 bases and J 0 bases; bases outside gene matches: 11. The CDR3 has 17 residues. The CDR3 reads CASTARGRRYSNQPQHF. CDR3 nucleotides: TGTGCCAGTACGGCCAGGGGGCGCCGGTATAGCAATCAGCCCCAGCATTTT.